Detailed here is one T cell receptor (beta chain). The antigen is not known. The source of the sample is a study of shared clonotypes between healthy human individuals. Study overall: A few men and a couple of women, aged 18 to 49, were donors. Per donor, three plates held CD4 naive cells, three held CD4 memory, two held CD8 naive and one held CD8 memory.

This CDR3 is built from 13 residues. The germline gives CDR1 GTSNPN, CDR2 SVGIG (reference sequence). V was trimmed by 0 bases and J by 7 bases, leaving 10 bases between them. Overall study findings and caveats: It was anticipated that sequencing depth would influence how many clonotypes donors shared. Enrolling few donors narrowed the genetic and exposure-history diversity that was represented.

Clones were read by immunoSEQ multiplex PCR, and TCRdb kept only the in-frame ones, dropping some. The profile covers 650,000 to 800,000 clones, with around 77% appearing a single time and more than 1.5% taken by the ten largest. The sequence was collected from a woman aged 30 to 39 in good health. The material sequenced was memory CD4+ T cells sorted from blood. Noted subset: CD45RA-negative fraction. The V gene is TRBV30, the J gene TRBJ1-5, with unresolved D. The CDR3 DNA follows: TGTGCCTGGAGTGTTTCAGGAAAACAGCCCCAGCATTTT. Protein: CAWSVSGKQPQHF.